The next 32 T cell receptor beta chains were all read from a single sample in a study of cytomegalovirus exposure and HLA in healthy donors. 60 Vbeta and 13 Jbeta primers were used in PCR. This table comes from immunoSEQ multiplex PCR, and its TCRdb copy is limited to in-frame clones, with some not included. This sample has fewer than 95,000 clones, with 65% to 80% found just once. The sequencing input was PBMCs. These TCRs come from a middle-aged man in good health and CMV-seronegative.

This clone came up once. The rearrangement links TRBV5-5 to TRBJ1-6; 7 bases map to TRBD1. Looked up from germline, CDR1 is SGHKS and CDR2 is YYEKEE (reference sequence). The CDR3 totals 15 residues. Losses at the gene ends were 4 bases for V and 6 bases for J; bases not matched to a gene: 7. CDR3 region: CASSGGGAGNSPLHF. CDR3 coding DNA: TGTGCCAGCAGCGGAGGGGGCGCAGGTAATTCACCCCTCCACTTT. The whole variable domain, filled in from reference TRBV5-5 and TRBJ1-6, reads DAGVTQSPTHLIKTRGQQVTLRCSPISGHKSVSWYQQVLGQGPQFIFQYYEKEERGRGNFPDRFSARQFPNYSSELNVNALLLGDSALYLCASSGGGAGNSPLHFGNGTRLTVT.

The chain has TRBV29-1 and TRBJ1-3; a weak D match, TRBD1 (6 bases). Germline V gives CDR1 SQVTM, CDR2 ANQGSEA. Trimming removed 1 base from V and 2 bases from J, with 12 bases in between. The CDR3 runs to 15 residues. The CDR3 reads CSVEGLRGPGNTIYF. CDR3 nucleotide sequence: TGCAGCGTTGAAGGTCTCAGGGGCCCTGGAAACACCATATATTTT.

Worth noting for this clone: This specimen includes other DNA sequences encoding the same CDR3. The CDR3 DNA follows: TGCGCCAGCAGCTCCGACGGGGTCTACGAGCAGTACTTC. Protein sequence: CASSSDGVYEQYF. The chain links TRBV5-1 to TRBJ2-7; weak D call: TRBD2 (5 bases). The CDR3 extends over 13 amino acids. Germline CDR1 is SGHRS and CDR2 is YFSETQ. Trimming cost V 3 bases and J 3 bases, with 10 bases left between them.

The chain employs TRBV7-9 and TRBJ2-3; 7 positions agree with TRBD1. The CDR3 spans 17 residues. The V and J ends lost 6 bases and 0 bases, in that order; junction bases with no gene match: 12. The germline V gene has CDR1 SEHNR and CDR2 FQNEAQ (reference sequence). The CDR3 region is CASSLRDSSRSTDTQYF. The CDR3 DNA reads TGTGCCAGCAGTCTTAGGGACAGCTCCCGAAGCACAGATACGCAGTATTTT.

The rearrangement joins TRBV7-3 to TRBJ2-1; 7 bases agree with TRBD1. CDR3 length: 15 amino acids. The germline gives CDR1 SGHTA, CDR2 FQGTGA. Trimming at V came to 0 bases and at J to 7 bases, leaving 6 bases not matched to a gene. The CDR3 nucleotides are TGTGCCAGCAGCTTAACAAGAGGGACAGAGAATGAGCAGTTCTTC. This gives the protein CASSLTRGTENEQFF.

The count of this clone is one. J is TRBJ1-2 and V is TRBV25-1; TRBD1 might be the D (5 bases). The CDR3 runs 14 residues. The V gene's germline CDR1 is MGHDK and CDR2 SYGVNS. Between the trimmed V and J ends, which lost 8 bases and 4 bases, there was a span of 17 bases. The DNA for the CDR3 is TGTGCCAGCCTCGCCCCAGGGTTTAGCTATGGCTACACCTTC. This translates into CASLAPGFSYGYTF.

This CDR3 reads CASSLKYREETQYF. In nucleotides, the CDR3 is TGTGCCAGCAGCTTAAAGTACAGGGAAGAGACCCAGTACTTC. This chain uses TRBV7-6 with TRBJ2-5, with a weak D call TRBD1 (6 bases). The CDR3 has 14 residues. From germline, CDR1 is SGHVS and CDR2 FNYEAQ. Trimming stripped 2 bases from V and 3 bases from J, with 10 bases between. Supplemented by reference TRBV7-6 and TRBJ2-5, the full variable domain reads GAGVSQSPRYKVTKRGQDVALRCDPISGHVSLYWYRQALGQGPEFLTYFNYEAQQDKSGLPNDRFSAERPEGSISTLTIQRTEQRDSAMYRCASSLKYREETQYFGPGTRLLVL.

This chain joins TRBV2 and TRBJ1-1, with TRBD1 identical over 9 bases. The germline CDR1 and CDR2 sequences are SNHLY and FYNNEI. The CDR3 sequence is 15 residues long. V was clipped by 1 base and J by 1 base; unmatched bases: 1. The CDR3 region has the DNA TGTGCCAGCAGTGAAGGGGGACAGGGGAACACTGAAGCTTTCTTT. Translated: CASSEGGQGNTEAFF.

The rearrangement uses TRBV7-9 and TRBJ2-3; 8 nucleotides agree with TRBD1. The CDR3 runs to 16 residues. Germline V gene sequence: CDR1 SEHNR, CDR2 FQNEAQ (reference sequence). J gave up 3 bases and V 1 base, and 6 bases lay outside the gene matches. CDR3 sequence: CASSLGTGKPTDTQYF. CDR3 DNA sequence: TGTGCCAGCAGCTTAGGGACAGGGAAGCCTACAGATACGCAGTATTTT.

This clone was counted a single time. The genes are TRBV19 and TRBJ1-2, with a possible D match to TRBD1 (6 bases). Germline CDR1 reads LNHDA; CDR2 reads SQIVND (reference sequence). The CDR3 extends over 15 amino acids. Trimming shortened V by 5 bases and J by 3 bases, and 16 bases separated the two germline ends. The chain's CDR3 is CASSPETGRYYGYTF. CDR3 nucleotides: TGTGCCAGTAGTCCGGAGACAGGTCGCTACTATGGCTACACCTTC.

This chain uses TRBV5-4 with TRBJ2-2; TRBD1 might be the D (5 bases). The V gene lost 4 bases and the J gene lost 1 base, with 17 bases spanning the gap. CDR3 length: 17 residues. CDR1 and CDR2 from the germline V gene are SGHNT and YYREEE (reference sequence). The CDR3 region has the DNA TGTGCCAGCAGCCCCCTGACAGTTCAAGGGAACACCGGGGAGCTGTTTTTT. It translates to CASSPLTVQGNTGELFF.

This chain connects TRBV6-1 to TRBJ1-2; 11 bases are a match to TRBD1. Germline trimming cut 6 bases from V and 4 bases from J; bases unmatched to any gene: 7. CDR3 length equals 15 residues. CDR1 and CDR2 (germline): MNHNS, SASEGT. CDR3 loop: CASRARTGGSYGYTF. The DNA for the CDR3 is TGTGCCAGCAGAGCGAGGACAGGGGGCAGCTATGGCTACACCTTC.

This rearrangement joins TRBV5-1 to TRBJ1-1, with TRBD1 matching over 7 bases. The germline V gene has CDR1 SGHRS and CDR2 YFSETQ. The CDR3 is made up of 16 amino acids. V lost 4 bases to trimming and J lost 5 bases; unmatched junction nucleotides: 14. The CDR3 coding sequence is TGCGCCAGCAGCCTTTCCGACAGGGCTGGGAAGACTGAAGCTTTCTTT. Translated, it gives CASSLSDRAGKTEAFF.

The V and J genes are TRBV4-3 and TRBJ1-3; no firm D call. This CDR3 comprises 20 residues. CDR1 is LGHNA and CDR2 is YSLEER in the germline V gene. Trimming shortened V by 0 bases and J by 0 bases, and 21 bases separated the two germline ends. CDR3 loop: CASSQEGPGNFVTSGNTIYF. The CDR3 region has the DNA TGCGCCAGCAGCCAAGAGGGTCCGGGAAACTTTGTAACCTCTGGAAACACCATATATTTT.

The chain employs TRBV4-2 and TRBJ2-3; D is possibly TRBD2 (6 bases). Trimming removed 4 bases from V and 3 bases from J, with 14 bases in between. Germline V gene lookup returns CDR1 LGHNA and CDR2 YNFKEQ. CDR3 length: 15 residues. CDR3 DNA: TGTGCCAGCAGCCCGGGACTGGGAAGAACAGATACGCAGTATTTT. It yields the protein CASSPGLGRTDTQYF.

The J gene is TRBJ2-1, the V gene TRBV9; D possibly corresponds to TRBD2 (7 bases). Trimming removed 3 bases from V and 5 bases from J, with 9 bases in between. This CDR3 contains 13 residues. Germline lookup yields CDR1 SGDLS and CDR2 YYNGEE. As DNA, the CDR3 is TGTGCCAGCAGCGAGGGGGGGCACAATGAGCAGTTCTTC. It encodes CASSEGGHNEQFF.

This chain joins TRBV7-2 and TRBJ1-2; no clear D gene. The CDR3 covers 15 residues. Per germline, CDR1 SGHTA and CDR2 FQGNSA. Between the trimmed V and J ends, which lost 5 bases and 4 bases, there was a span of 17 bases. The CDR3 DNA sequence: TGTGCCAGCAGCGGTATCACCTCAGGCCGCTATGGCTACACCTTC. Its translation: CASSGITSGRYGYTF.

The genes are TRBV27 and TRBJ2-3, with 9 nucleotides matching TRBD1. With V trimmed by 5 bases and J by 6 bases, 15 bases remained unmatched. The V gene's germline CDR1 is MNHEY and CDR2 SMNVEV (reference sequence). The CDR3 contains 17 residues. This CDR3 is CASSPPPGTGRWDTQYF. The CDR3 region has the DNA TGTGCCAGCAGTCCCCCTCCCGGGACAGGGAGATGGGATACGCAGTATTTT.

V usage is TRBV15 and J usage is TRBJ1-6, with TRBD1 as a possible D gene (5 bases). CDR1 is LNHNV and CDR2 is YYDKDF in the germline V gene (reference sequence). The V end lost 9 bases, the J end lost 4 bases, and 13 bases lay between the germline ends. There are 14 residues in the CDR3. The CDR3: CATEEGPYNSPLHF. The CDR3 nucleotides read TGTGCCACGGAGGAGGGACCGTATAATTCACCCCTCCACTTT.

The CDR3 nucleotides are TGTGCCAGCAGCTTGGGGCGCAAGGGGGAAGCTTTCTTT. Amino acid sequence: CASSLGRKGEAFF. The chain couples TRBV7-9 to TRBJ1-1; D might be TRBD1 (5 bases). This CDR3 is 13 amino acids long. Germline assignment: CDR1 SEHNR and CDR2 FQNEAQ (reference sequence). V lost 3 bases, J lost 8 bases, and 13 bases lay in between.

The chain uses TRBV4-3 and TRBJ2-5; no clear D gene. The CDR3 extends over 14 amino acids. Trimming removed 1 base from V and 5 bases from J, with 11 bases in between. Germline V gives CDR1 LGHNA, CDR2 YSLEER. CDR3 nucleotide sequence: TGCGCCAGCAGCCAAGTTCTAGGCTGGGAGACCCAGTACTTC. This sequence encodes CASSQVLGWETQYF.

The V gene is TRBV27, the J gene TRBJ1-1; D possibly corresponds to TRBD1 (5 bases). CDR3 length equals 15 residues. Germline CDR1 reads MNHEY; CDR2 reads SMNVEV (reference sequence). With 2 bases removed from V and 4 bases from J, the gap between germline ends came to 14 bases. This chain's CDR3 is CASSLAAGLRTEAFF. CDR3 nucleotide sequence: TGTGCCAGCAGTTTAGCGGCAGGGTTACGCACTGAAGCTTTCTTT.

The CDR3 loop is CASSTGLAAYQETQYF. DNA for the CDR3: TGTGCCAGCAGCACGGGACTAGCGGCGTACCAAGAGACCCAGTACTTC. The V call is TRBV5-8, the J call TRBJ2-5, with 11 bases lining up with TRBD2. The germline V gene has CDR1 SGHTS and CDR2 YDEGEE. Trimming took 4 bases from V and 0 from J; bases not matched to a gene: 5. The CDR3 spans 16 residues.

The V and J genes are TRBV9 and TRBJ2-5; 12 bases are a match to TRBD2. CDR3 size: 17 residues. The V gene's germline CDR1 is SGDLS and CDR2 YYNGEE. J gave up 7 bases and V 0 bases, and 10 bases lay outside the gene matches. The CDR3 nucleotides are TGTGCCAGCAGCGTAGTATCGACTAGCGGGGGCCCACCGACCCAGTACTTC. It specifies CASSVVSTSGGPPTQYF.

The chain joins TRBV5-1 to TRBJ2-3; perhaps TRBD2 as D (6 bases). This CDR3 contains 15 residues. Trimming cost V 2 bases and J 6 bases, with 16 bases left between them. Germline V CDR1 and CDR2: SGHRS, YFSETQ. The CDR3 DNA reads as TGCGCCAGCAGCTTAGCGGGCCCTATAAGTGATACGCAGTATTTT. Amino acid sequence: CASSLAGPISDTQYF. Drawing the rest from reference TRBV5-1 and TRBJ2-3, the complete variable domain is KAGVTQTPRYLIKTRGQQVTLSCSPISGHRSVSWYQQTPGQGLQFLFEYFSETQRNKGNFPGRFSGRQFSNSRSEMNVSTLELGDSALYLCASSLAGPISDTQYFGPGTRLTVL.

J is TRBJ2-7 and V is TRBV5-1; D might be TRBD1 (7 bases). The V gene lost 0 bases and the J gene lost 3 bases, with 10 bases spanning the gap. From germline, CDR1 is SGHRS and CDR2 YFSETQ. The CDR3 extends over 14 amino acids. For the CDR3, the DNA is TGCGCCAGCAGCTTGGCCCAGGGGGGCTACGAGCAGTACTTC. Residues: CASSLAQGGYEQYF.

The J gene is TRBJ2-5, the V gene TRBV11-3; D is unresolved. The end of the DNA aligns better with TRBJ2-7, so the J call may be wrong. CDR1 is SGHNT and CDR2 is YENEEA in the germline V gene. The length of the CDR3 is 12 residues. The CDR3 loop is CASSSISYEQYF. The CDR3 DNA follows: TGTGCCAGCAGCTCCATCTCCTACGAGCAGTACTTC.

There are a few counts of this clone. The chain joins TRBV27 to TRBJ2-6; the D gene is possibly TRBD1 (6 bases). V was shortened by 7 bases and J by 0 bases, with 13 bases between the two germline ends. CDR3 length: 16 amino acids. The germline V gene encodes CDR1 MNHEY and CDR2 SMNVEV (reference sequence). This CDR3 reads CASTAGAISGANVLTF. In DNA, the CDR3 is TGTGCCAGCACGGCAGGGGCAATCTCTGGGGCCAACGTCCTGACTTTC.

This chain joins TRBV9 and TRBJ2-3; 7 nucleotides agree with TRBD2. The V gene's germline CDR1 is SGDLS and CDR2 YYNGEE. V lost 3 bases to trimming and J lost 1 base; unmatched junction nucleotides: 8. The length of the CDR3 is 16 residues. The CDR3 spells CASSARRGDRTDTQYF. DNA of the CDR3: TGTGCCAGCAGCGCCCGTCGGGGGGACCGCACAGATACGCAGTATTTT.

The CDR3 DNA is TGTGCCAGTACTCCTGGGGACAGGGGACCGAGGAAAGGCTACACCTTC. Translation gives CASTPGDRGPRKGYTF. The gene calls are TRBV19 and TRBJ1-2; TRBD1 matches 10 bases. Germline V gene lookup returns CDR1 LNHDA and CDR2 SQIVND (reference sequence). Trimming took 7 bases from V and 8 from J; bases not matched to a gene: 16. The CDR3 spans 16 residues.

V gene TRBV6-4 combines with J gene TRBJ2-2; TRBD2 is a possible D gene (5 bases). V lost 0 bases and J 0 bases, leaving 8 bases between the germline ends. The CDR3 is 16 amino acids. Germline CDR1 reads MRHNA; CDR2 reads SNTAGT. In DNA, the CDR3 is TGTGCCAGCAGTGACTCACTAGAGACGAACACCGGGGAGCTGTTTTTT. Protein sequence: CASSDSLETNTGELFF.

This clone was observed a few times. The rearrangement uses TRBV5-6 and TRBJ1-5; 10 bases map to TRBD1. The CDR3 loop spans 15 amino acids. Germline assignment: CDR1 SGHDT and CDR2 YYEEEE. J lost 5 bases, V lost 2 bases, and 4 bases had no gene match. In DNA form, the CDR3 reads TGTGCCAGCAGCTTTACCGGGACAGGGGATCAGCCCCAGCATTTT. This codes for CASSFTGTGDQPQHF.